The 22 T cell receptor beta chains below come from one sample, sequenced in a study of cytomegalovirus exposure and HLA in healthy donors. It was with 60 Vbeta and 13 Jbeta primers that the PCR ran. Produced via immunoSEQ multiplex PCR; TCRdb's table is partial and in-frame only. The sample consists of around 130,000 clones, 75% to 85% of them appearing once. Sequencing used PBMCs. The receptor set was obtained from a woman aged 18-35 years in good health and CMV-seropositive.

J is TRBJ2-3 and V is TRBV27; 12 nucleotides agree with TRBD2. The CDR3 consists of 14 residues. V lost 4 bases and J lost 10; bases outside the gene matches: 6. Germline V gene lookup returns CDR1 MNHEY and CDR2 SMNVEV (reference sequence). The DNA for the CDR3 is TGTGCCAGCAGTTCTCCTAGCGGGGGGGCTGCGCAGTATTTT. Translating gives CASSSPSGGAAQYF.

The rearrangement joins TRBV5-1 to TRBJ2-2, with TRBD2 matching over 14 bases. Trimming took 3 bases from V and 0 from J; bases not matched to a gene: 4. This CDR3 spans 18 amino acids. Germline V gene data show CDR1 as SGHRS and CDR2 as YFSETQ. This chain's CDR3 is CASSSTSGGVANTGELFF. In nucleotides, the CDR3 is TGCGCCAGCAGCTCGACTAGCGGGGGGGTCGCGAACACCGGGGAGCTGTTTTTT. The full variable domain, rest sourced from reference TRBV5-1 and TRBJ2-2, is KAGVTQTPRYLIKTRGQQVTLSCSPISGHRSVSWYQQTPGQGLQFLFEYFSETQRNKGNFPGRFSGRQFSNSRSEMNVSTLELGDSALYLCASSSTSGGVANTGELFFGEGSRLTVL.

This CDR3 reads CASSGREGLYEQYF. CDR3 DNA: TGCGCCAGCAGTGGAAGAGAGGGCTTATACGAGCAGTACTTC. V is TRBV5-1 and J is TRBJ2-5; a weak D match, TRBD2 (5 bases). TRBJ2-7 explains the end of the DNA better; the J call may be wrong. Looked up from germline, CDR1 is SGHRS and CDR2 is YFSETQ. The CDR3 is 14 residues long.

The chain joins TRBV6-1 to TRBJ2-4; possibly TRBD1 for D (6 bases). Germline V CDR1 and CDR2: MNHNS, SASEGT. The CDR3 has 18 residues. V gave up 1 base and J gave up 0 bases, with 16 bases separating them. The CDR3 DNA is TGTGCCAGCAGTGAAGGACAGGTATCATCTCTAGCCAAAAACATTCAGTACTTC. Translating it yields CASSEGQVSSLAKNIQYF.

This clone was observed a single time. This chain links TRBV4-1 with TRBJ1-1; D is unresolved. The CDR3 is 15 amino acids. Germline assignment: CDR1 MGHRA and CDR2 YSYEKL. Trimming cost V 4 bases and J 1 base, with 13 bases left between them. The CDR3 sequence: CASSPSSGGNTEAFF. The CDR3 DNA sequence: TGCGCCAGCAGCCCCTCGTCGGGAGGGAACACTGAAGCTTTCTTT.

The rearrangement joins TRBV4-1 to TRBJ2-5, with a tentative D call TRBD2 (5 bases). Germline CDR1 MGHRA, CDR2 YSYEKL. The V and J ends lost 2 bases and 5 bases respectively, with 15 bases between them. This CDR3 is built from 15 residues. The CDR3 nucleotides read TGCGCCAGCAGCCAACGTTCTAGCCCGGGGGAGACCCAGTACTTC. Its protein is CASSQRSSPGETQYF.

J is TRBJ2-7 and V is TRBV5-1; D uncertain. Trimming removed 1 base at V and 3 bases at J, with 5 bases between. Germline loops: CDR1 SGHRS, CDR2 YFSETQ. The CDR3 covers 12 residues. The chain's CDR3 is CASSLPGYEQYF. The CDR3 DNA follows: TGCGCCAGCAGCTTGCCGGGCTACGAGCAGTACTTC.

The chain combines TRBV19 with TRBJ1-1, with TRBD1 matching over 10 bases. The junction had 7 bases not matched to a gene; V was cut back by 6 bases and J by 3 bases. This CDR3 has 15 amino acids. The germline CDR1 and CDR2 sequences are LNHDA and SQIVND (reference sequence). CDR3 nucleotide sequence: TGTGCCAGTAGCCAACTGGGGACAGGGGACACTGAAGCTTTCTTT. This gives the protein CASSQLGTGDTEAFF.

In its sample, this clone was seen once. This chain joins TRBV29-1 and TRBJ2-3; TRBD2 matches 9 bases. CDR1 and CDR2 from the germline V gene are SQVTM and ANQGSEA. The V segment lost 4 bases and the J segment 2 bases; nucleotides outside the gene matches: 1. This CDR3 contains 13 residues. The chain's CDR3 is CSVGLADTDTQYF. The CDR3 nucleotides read TGCAGCGTTGGACTAGCGGACACAGATACGCAGTATTTT.

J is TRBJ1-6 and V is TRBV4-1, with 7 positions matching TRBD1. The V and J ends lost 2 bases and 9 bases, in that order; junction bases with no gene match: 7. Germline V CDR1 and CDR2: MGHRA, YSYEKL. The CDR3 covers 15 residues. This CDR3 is CASSQIRTGLSPLHF. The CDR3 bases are TGCGCCAGCAGCCAAATAAGGACAGGACTTTCACCCCTCCACTTT.

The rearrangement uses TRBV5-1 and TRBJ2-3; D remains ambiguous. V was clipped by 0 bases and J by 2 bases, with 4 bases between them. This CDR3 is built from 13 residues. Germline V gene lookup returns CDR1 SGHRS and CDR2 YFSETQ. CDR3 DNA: TGCGCCAGCAGCTTGGATCACACAGATACGCAGTATTTT. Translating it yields CASSLDHTDTQYF.

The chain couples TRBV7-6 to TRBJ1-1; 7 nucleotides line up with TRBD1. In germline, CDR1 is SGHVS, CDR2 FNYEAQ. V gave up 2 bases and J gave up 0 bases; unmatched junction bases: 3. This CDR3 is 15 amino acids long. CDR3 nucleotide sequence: TGTGCCAGCAGCTTACGCCAGGGGGTGAACACTGAAGCTTTCTTT. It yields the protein CASSLRQGVNTEAFF.

The CDR3 sequence is CASSLEYSYNEQFF. As DNA, the CDR3 is TGTGCCAGCAGCTTAGAATACTCCTACAATGAGCAGTTCTTC. The chain links TRBV7-6 to TRBJ2-1; D uncertain. CDR1 is SGHVS, CDR2 FNYEAQ, per germline. This CDR3 has 14 amino acids. Trimming removed 1 base from V and 0 bases from J, with 4 bases in between.

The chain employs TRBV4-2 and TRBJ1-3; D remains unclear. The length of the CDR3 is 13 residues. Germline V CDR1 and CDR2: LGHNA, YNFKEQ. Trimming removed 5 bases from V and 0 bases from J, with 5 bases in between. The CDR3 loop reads CASSLSSGNTIYF. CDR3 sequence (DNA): TGTGCCAGCAGCTTGAGCTCTGGAAACACCATATATTTT.

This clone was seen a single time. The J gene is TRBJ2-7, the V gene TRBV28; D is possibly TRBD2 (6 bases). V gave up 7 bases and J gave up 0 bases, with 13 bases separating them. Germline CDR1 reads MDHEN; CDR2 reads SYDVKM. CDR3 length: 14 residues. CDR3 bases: TGTGCCAGCACCTCCGGGACTCCCTCCTACGAGCAGTACTTC. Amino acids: CASTSGTPSYEQYF.

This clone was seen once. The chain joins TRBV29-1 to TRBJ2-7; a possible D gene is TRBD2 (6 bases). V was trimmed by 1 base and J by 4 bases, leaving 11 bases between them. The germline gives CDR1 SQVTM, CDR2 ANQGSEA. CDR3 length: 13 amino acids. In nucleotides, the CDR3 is TGCAGCGTTGAAGGCCAGCGGGTATACGAGCAGTACTTC. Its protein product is CSVEGQRVYEQYF.

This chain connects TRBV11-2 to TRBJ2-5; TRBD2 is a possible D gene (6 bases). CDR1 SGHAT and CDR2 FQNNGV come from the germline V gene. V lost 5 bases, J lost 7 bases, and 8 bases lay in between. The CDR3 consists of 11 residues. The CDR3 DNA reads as TGTGCCAGCAGCGGGGGAGGGACCCAGTACTTC. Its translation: CASSGGGTQYF.

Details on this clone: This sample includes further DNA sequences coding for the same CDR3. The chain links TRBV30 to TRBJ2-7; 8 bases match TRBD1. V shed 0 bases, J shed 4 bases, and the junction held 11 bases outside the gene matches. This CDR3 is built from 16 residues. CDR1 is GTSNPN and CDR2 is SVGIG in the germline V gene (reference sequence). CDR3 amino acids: CAWSVPLDRVSYEQYF. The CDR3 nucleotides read TGTGCCTGGAGTGTACCCTTGGACAGGGTGTCTTACGAGCAGTACTTC.

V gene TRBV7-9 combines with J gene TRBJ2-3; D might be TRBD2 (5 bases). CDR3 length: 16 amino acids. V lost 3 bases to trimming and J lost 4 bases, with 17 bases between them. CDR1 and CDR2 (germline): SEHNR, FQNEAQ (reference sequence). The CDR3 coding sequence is TGTGCCAGCAGCTTGACAACAAGCGGATCCCCAGATACGCAGTATTTT. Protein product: CASSLTTSGSPDTQYF.

CDR3 coding DNA: TGTGCCAGCAGTTTTGGACTAGGACAAGAGACCCAGTACTTC. Encoded protein: CASSFGLGQETQYF. The chain joins TRBV5-4 to TRBJ2-5; 7 bases line up with TRBD2. V lost 5 bases to trimming and J lost 2 bases; unmatched junction nucleotides: 6. Germline V gene data show CDR1 as SGHNT and CDR2 as YYREEE (reference sequence). CDR3 size: 14 residues.

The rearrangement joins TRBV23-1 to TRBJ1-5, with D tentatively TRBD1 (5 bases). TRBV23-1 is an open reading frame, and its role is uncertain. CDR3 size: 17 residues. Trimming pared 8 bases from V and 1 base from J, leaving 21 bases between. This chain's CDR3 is CASSYVGGEESNQPQHF. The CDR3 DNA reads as TGCGCCAGCTCCTACGTCGGAGGGGAGGAAAGCAATCAGCCCCAGCATTTT.

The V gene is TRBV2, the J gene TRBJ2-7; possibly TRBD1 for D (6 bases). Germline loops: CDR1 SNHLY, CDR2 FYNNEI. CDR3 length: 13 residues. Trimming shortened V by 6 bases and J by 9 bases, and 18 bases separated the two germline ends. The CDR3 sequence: CASRATGNTGQYF. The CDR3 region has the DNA TGTGCCAGCAGAGCTACAGGGAATACGGGGCAGTACTTC.